This note documents a single T cell receptor beta chain sequence. There are many counts of this clonotype. What this receptor recognizes is not known. Per-base quality was not reported, and no clone a single base away is much larger than it. The sample originates from a study of T cells in Graves' hyperthyroidism and ophthalmopathy (dated by TCRdb to about 2019). Background for the entire study: Peripheral blood samples were taken at initial diagnosis, before any treatment was given. TCR V-J signatures able to tell the groups apart were searched for in a discovery cohort of 90 to 100 patients, of whom more than 40 had Graves' ophthalmopathy and roughly 59 had stable Graves' hyperthyroidism. Prospective prediction of ophthalmopathy was tested in an independent validation cohort consisting of about 19 hyperthyroidism patients and some 17 patients who later progressed to ophthalmopathy. The roughly 94 discovery patients were randomly divided into training and test sets at a 7:3 ratio. Thyroid tissue and blood T-cell repertoires from six Graves' hyperthyroidism patients were also compared in the study. After sampling, hyperthyroidism patients received methimazole starting at 30 mg daily, and ophthalmopathy patients received high-dose intravenous methylprednisolone. According to the paper, TCR Vbeta CDR3 sequencing was carried out on 135 peripheral blood samples, which came from under 50 ophthalmopathy, around 74 hyperthyroidism and approximately 17 progressor patients. Overall study outcomes, separate from this receptor: Ophthalmopathy was separated from stable hyperthyroidism by a 13 V-J signature model, with around 90% sensitivity and roughly 81% specificity obtained in cross-validation and 80%/75% obtained in testing. In validation, the model predicted progression to ophthalmopathy with approximately 70% sensitivity and around 72% specificity, a median of about six months before onset. Most expanded thyroid clonotypes (frequency above 0.001) were also detected in blood, a finding suggesting that blood repertoires may reflect thyroid immune responses. Sample size was not statistically predetermined, and investigators were not blinded to group allocation.

The TCR beta CDR3 regions were amplified from RNA transcripts. For the first round of RT-PCR on the TCR CDR3, the HTBI primer set was used together with the Qiagen OneStep RT-PCR kit. A second multiplex PCR round built the libraries, followed by size selection and purification. Libraries were sequenced paired-end with 100 bp reads on an Illumina HiSeq2000. The authors' analysis ran thus. SOAPnuke was used to process the raw data, with reads discarded if the reads contained adapters or uncalled bases, had a mean Phred below 15, or lacked an exact constant-primer or identifier match. High-quality paired reads were merged with COPE v1.2.5, and unique nucleotide sequences were defined as clonotypes. MiTCR v1.1 was used to align the clonotypes against IMGT TRBV, TRBD and TRBJ reference segments. Only V-J combinations with frequency above 0.0001, covering about 99% of repertoires, were analysed. The TCS score was defined as F50 (clonal expansion) divided by E x V (chaos), with BLOSUM62-based TCRdist calculated between CDR3 peptides within each V-J. Welch's t-statistics and random forest reduced approximately 520 V-J features to roughly 13, which were used in a naive Bayes classifier (R e1071). The public reads were reprocessed in TCRdb via fastp at Q25 and MiXCR, keeping in-frame beta chains. Records with the same CDR3 protein are collapsed into one entry carrying the most frequent genes and DNA. These V and J calls rely on TCRdb rather than the paper's analysis. Present in this sample are about 340,000 distinct CDR3 sequences, 20% to 25% of which were seen just once. Together, the top ten hold about 50% of the sample.

Stable Graves' hyperthyroidism was defined as the absence of progression to ophthalmopathy over 18 months of follow-up. Hyperthyroidism patients were aged 18 to 65 years and newly diagnosed, with disease duration of less than 2 months. Patients with uncontrolled infections, other autoimmune diseases, pregnancy or lactation were excluded. Diagnoses relied on clinical symptoms, serum thyroxine and TRAb, thyroid ultrasound and orbital computed tomography. Ficoll-Paque density gradient centrifugation was used to isolate PBMCs from approximately 10 ml of fresh peripheral blood. Total RNA was extracted using Trizol reagent, and RNA quality was assessed on an Agilent 2100 Bioanalyzer. The TCR comes from a woman aged 45-65 years with Graves' hyperthyroidism. Source material: blood.

The sequence in DNA is TGTGCCAGCAGCTATACAGCGGGGGGGGAGACCCAGTACTTC. Translated, it gives CASSYTAGGETQYF. In this chain, TRBV11-2 is recombined with TRBJ2-5, and TRBD2 aligns with 10 junction nucleotides. Its CDR3 holds 14 amino acids, cysteine through phenylalanine. Only the CDR3 part of the read is kept: 42 bases, read in frame from the first base. V ends up 4 bases short and J 5 bases short, with an unmatched junction base count of 4. From a lookup of the germline V gene, CDR1 and CDR2 are SGHAT and FQNNGV.